These 17 T cell receptor beta chains share one sample of origin, sequenced in a study of blood T cell repertoires in COVID-19. The repertoire was sequenced with immunoSEQ multiplex PCR; TCRdb's copy has only in-frame clones and lacks some. The table has more than 200,000 clones, less than 85% seen once. Sample: PBMCs or T cells enriched from blood (not recorded which). These receptors came from a man aged 55 to 70 who had recovered from COVID-19.

V gene TRBV7-9 combines with J gene TRBJ1-1; 8 bases fit TRBD1. V was clipped by 6 bases and J by 6 bases; unmatched bases: 6. Germline loops: CDR1 SEHNR, CDR2 FQNEAQ (reference sequence). The CDR3 has 13 residues. The CDR3 sequence is CASRHRQGSEAFF. The CDR3 nucleotides read TGTGCCAGCAGACATAGACAGGGGTCTGAAGCTTTCTTT.

J is TRBJ2-1 and V is TRBV24-1; TRBD1 agrees at 8 bases. Germline V gene sequence: CDR1 KGHDR, CDR2 SFDVKD. The CDR3 runs 15 residues. V shed 7 bases, J shed 5 bases, and the junction held 9 bases outside the gene matches. CDR3 DNA: TGTGCCACCAGCGTCGGACAGGGAATACACAATGAGCAGTTCTTC. Its protein is CATSVGQGIHNEQFF.

The rearrangement joins TRBV20-1 to TRBJ2-1, with 7 positions matching TRBD2. The CDR3 sequence is 11 residues long. Trimming removed 6 bases from V and 12 bases from J; junction bases left unmatched: 8. Germline assignment: CDR1 DFQATT and CDR2 SNEGSKA (reference sequence). Here the CDR3 DNA reads TGCAGTGCATATTCACCGGGGGGGCAGTTCTTC. Its protein is CSAYSPGGQFF.

The chain employs TRBV14 and TRBJ1-5; TRBD1 matches 8 bases. J gave up 4 bases and V 0 bases, and 5 bases lay outside the gene matches. Germline assignment: CDR1 SGHDN and CDR2 FVKESK. This CDR3 has 16 residues. The CDR3 region is CASSQERQGANQPQHF. CDR3 in DNA: TGTGCCAGCAGCCAAGAAAGGCAGGGGGCGAATCAGCCCCAGCATTTT.

The rearrangement links TRBV2 to TRBJ2-4; 7 bases fit TRBD1. From germline, CDR1 is SNHLY and CDR2 FYNNEI. The ends lost 4 bases at V and 0 bases at J; junction bases unmatched: 12. The CDR3 length is 18 residues. In DNA form, the CDR3 reads TGTGCCAGCAGTGCTGGGGACAGAGGCCGACTAGCCAAAAACATTCAGTACTTC. It specifies CASSAGDRGRLAKNIQYF.

The chain links TRBV2 to TRBJ2-7; 8 nucleotides match TRBD1. The CDR3 loop spans 15 amino acids. CDR1 SNHLY and CDR2 FYNNEI come from the germline V gene. V shed 7 bases, J shed 3 bases, and the junction held 11 bases outside the gene matches. The CDR3 spells CASTFRAGGIYEQYF. In nucleotides, the CDR3 is TGTGCCAGCACTTTCAGGGCAGGGGGCATCTACGAGCAGTACTTC.

This clone was detected once. V and J are TRBV3-1 (or the pseudogene TRBV3-2) and TRBJ2-7, with a tentative D call TRBD1 (6 bases). V lost 4 bases and J 2 bases, leaving 9 bases between the germline ends. The CDR3 contains 13 residues. Per germline, CDR1 LGHDT and CDR2 YNNKEL (reference sequence). The CDR3 sequence: CASSRTEAYEQYF. CDR3 nucleotide sequence: TGTGCCAGCAGCCGGACAGAAGCCTACGAGCAGTACTTC.

This clone has more than one count but fewer than ten. V and J are TRBV5-1 and TRBJ2-2; tentative D call: TRBD1 (6 bases). The germline V and J ends were trimmed by 7 bases and 1 base, with 14 bases remaining between them. Germline CDR1 is SGHRS and CDR2 is YFSETQ. The CDR3 totals 15 residues. The CDR3 region is CASSPQGQNTGELFF. CDR3 nucleotide sequence: TGCGCCAGCTCCCCCCAGGGGCAGAACACCGGGGAGCTGTTTTTT.

This rearrangement joins TRBV5-1 to TRBJ1-1, with TRBD1 identical over 7 bases. This CDR3 has 14 amino acids. Trimming cost V 0 bases and J 6 bases; bases outside gene matches: 5. In germline, CDR1 is SGHRS, CDR2 YFSETQ. CDR3 protein: CASSLGGGRAEAFF. The CDR3 DNA reads TGCGCCAGCAGCTTGGGAGGGGGCCGGGCTGAAGCTTTCTTT.

The genes are TRBV3-1 (or the pseudogene TRBV3-2) and TRBJ2-1; D remains ambiguous. Germline V lookup: CDR1 LGHDT, CDR2 YNNKEL (reference sequence). The V end lost 2 bases, the J end lost 0 bases, and 8 bases lay between the germline ends. The CDR3 length is 15 residues. As DNA, the CDR3 is TGTGCCAGCAGCCAACTAGGTCTCTCCTACAATGAGCAGTTCTTC. It is translated as CASSQLGLSYNEQFF.

This chain uses TRBV19 with TRBJ1-2, with TRBD1 identical over 7 bases. V trimming: 3 bases; J trimming: 4 bases; junction bases outside the gene matches: 5. Germline V CDR1 and CDR2: LNHDA, SQIVND (reference sequence). The CDR3 covers 14 residues. CDR3: CASSISSGGYGYTF. DNA of the CDR3: TGTGCCAGTAGTATTTCATCAGGGGGCTATGGCTACACCTTC.

V gene TRBV2 combines with J gene TRBJ2-2; 7 bases map to TRBD1. Germline CDR1 is SNHLY and CDR2 is FYNNEI. CDR3 length: 13 residues. Germline trimming cut 6 bases from V and 4 bases from J; bases unmatched to any gene: 2. The CDR3 DNA follows: TGTGCCAGCAGACAGGGGACCACCGGGGAGCTGTTTTTT. It encodes CASRQGTTGELFF. Using reference TRBV2 and TRBJ2-2 for the parts outside the CDR3, the full variable domain is EPEVTQTPSHQVTQMGQEVILRCVPISNHLYFYWYRQILGQKVEFLVSFYNNEISEKSEIFDDQFSVERPDGSNFTLKIRSTKLEDSAMYFCASRQGTTGELFFGEGSRLTVL.

The chain couples TRBV7-2 to TRBJ1-4; possibly TRBD1 for D (5 bases). CDR1 and CDR2 (germline): SGHTA, FQGNSA. The CDR3 has 14 amino acids. The V gene lost 1 base and the J gene lost 10 bases, with 13 bases spanning the gap. CDR3 sequence: CASSLVGTTGKLFF. Here the CDR3 DNA reads TGTGCCAGCAGCTTAGTCGGGACTACGGGAAAACTGTTTTTT.

The chain uses TRBV3-1 (or the pseudogene TRBV3-2) and TRBJ1-5; no reliable D call. The CDR3 is 12 residues long. Germline V gene lookup returns CDR1 LGHDT and CDR2 YNNKEL (reference sequence). Trimming cost V 3 bases and J 5 bases, with 5 bases left between them. CDR3 sequence (DNA): TGTGCCAGCAGCCACCTAGATCAGCCCCAGCATTTT. Its translation is CASSHLDQPQHF.

CDR3 in DNA: TGTGCCAGCAGCTTTTTAGGGGAGGGTCAGCCCCAGCATTTT. Amino acids: CASSFLGEGQPQHF. J is TRBJ1-5 and V is TRBV5-6; possible D gene TRBD1, 5 bases. Germline values: CDR1 SGHDT, CDR2 YYEEEE. The V gene lost 2 bases and the J gene lost 6 bases, with 12 bases spanning the gap. The CDR3 has 14 residues.

The table lists this clone with a few counts. The chain links TRBV2 to TRBJ1-6, with TRBD1 matching 9 bases. Germline lookup yields CDR1 SNHLY and CDR2 FYNNEI. The CDR3 spans 15 residues. With V trimmed by 7 bases and J by 7 bases, 8 bases remained unmatched. CDR3 bases: TGTGCCAGCAAAGGACAGGGGCAGGGGAATTCACCCCTCCACTTT. As protein: CASKGQGQGNSPLHF.

The chain couples TRBV9 to TRBJ1-2; maybe TRBD1 (5 bases). The germline gives CDR1 SGDLS, CDR2 YYNGEE. The length of the CDR3 is 11 residues. Trimming cost V 3 bases and J 6 bases, with 6 bases left between them. CDR3 loop: CASSDRNGYTF. CDR3 nucleotide sequence: TGTGCCAGCAGCGACAGGAATGGCTACACCTTC.